A single sample is the source of the 19 T cell receptor beta chains below, sequenced in a study of response to subunit inactivated influenza vaccine. Using its own MiXCR run on the RT-PCR reads, TCRdb lists one record per CDR3 protein. The sample has 530,000 or so distinct CDR3 sequences; 11% to 15% are singletons. Specimen: PBMCs from blood, collected 11 to 12 days after vaccination. The receptors were sampled from a man in his forties or fifties who received an inactivated influenza vaccine.

The V and J genes are TRBV28 and TRBJ1-4, with 8 positions matching TRBD1. This CDR3 has 14 residues. Germline values: CDR1 MDHEN, CDR2 SYDVKM. V lost 5 bases and J lost 6; bases outside the gene matches: 5. The CDR3 sequence is CASSPTGVDEKLFF. CDR3 DNA: TGTGCCAGCAGTCCGACAGGGGTTGATGAAAAACTGTTTTTT.

This clonotype was recorded a few times. The chain joins TRBV20-1 to TRBJ2-7, with D tentatively TRBD2 (5 bases). Germline V gives CDR1 DFQATT, CDR2 SNEGSKA (reference sequence). Trimming stripped 3 bases from V and 2 bases from J, with 14 bases between. The CDR3 is made up of 14 amino acids. The CDR3 DNA reads as TGCAGTGCTAGGTTTAGCGAGTACCCCTACGAGCAGTACTTC. This translates into CSARFSEYPYEQYF.

The chain combines TRBV6-4 with TRBJ1-1, with a weak D call TRBD1 (6 bases). The CDR3 has 15 residues. The ends were cut back, 3 bases at V and 3 bases at J, with 14 bases in the middle. CDR1 is MRHNA, CDR2 SNTAGT, per germline. The CDR3 region has the DNA TGTGCCAGCAGTGAGCAAGCGGGGGGGCACACTGAAGCTTTCTTT. Amino acids: CASSEQAGGHTEAFF.

The chain combines TRBV11-2 with TRBJ2-1; 10 nucleotides match TRBD2. The V and J ends lost 6 bases and 3 bases, in that order; junction bases with no gene match: 8. Germline CDR1 and CDR2: SGHAT and FQNNGV. The CDR3 spans 16 residues. CDR3 protein: CASSSPTSGIYNEQFF. In nucleotides, the CDR3 is TGTGCCAGCAGTTCTCCCACTAGCGGGATCTACAATGAGCAGTTCTTC. Together with reference TRBV11-2 and TRBJ2-1, the CDR3 gives the full variable domain: EAGVAQSPRYKIIEKRQSVAFWCNPISGHATLYWYQQILGQGPKLLIQFQNNGVVDDSQLPKDRFSAERLKGVDSTLKIQPAKLEDSAVYLCASSSPTSGIYNEQFFGPGTRLTVL.

Concerning this clonotype: A clone one base away is much larger, so this may be a read error. The rearrangement uses TRBV7-2 and TRBJ2-4, with no clear D. Germline assignment: CDR1 SGHTA and CDR2 FQGNSA. The CDR3 is made up of 13 amino acids. The CDR3 sequence is CASSLDPKNSQYF. CDR3 nucleotides: TGTGCCAGCAGCTTAGACCCGAAAAACAGTCAGTACTTC.

This clonotype appeared a few times. The chain recombines TRBV6-2 or TRBV6-3 with TRBJ2-5; tentatively, D is TRBD1 or TRBD2 (6 bases each). Germline CDR1 is MNHEY and CDR2 is SVGEGT. V lost 7 bases and J lost 4, with 31 bases in between. The CDR3 loop spans 19 amino acids. The CDR3 here is CASTQSRRQGGRGGETQYF. In nucleotides, the CDR3 is TGTGCCAGCACCCAATCACGACGCCAGGGAGGTCGAGGGGGAGAGACCCAGTACTTC.

This clonotype has ten or more counts. The chain is built from TRBV6-2 or TRBV6-3 and TRBJ2-1; D is uncertain. CDR1 and CDR2 (germline): MNHEY, SVGEGT. The ends were cut back, 6 bases at V and 6 bases at J, with 6 bases in the middle. This CDR3 spans 11 amino acids. CDR3 sequence (DNA): TGTGCCAGCAGGGTCCTCAATGAGCAGTTCTTC. Translating gives CASRVLNEQFF.

There are a few counts of this clonotype. The chain links TRBV30 to TRBJ2-2, with D possibly being TRBD2 (5 bases). From germline, CDR1 is GTSNPN and CDR2 SVGIG (reference sequence). The length of the CDR3 is 13 residues. For the CDR3, the DNA is TGTTCCACGGGAAAGGAAGTCCCCGGGGAGCTGTTTTTT. Translated, it gives CSTGKEVPGELFF. The whole variable domain, remainder taken from reference TRBV30 and TRBJ2-2, is SQTIHQWPATLVQPVGSPLSLECTVEGTSNPNLYWYRQAAGRGLQLLFYSVGIGQISSEVPQNLSASRPQDRQFILSSKKLLLSDSGFYLCSTGKEVPGELFFGEGSRLTVL.

In its sample, this clonotype was seen a few times. The chain uses TRBV5-1 and TRBJ2-6, with 11 nucleotides matching TRBD1. This CDR3 is built from 17 residues. Germline trimming cut 5 bases from V and 0 bases from J; bases unmatched to any gene: 4. Germline assignment: CDR1 SGHRS and CDR2 YFSETQ. This chain's CDR3 is CASRRGTGGSGANVLTF. The CDR3 DNA reads as TGCGCCAGCAGACGGGGGACAGGGGGCTCTGGGGCCAACGTCCTGACTTTC. The complete variable domain, with remaining parts taken from reference TRBV5-1 and TRBJ2-6, reads KAGVTQTPRYLIKTRGQQVTLSCSPISGHRSVSWYQQTPGQGLQFLFEYFSETQRNKGNFPGRFSGRQFSNSRSEMNVSTLELGDSALYLCASRRGTGGSGANVLTFGAGSRLTVL.

The CDR3 is CASSPEGGSYNEQFF. The CDR3 DNA reads TGTGCCAGCAGTCCGGAAGGGGGCTCCTACAATGAGCAGTTCTTC. This chain uses TRBV6-2 or TRBV6-3 with TRBJ2-1; D might be TRBD1 (6 bases). The CDR3 contains 15 residues. Between the trimmed V and J ends, which lost 5 bases and 0 bases, there was a span of 11 bases. Looked up from germline, CDR1 is MNHEY and CDR2 is SVGEGT.

This clonotype has just one count. At one end, the junction sequence differs from germline, possibly due to a read error. The chain is built from TRBV27 and TRBJ2-3, with D perhaps matching TRBD1 (5 bases). The germline V gene encodes CDR1 MNHEY and CDR2 SMNVEV (reference sequence). This CDR3 region has 14 residues. CDR3 amino acids: CASSLVTATDKQYF. In DNA form, the CDR3 reads TGTGCCAGCAGTTTAGTTACGGCGACAGATAAGCAGTATTTT.

The chain combines TRBV20-1 with TRBJ2-7; perhaps D is TRBD1 or TRBD2 (5 bases each). V lost 0 bases and J 0 bases, leaving 12 bases between the germline ends. Germline values: CDR1 DFQATT, CDR2 SNEGSKA (reference sequence). The CDR3 is 15 amino acids. CDR3 protein: CSARDWAGSSYEQYF. CDR3 nucleotides: TGCAGTGCTAGAGATTGGGCAGGGAGCTCCTACGAGCAGTACTTC.

This chain connects TRBV21-1 to TRBJ1-2; the D call TRBD1 from the table was never checked on the DNA. TRBV21-1 is tagged as a pseudogene. The CDR3 loop spans 16 amino acids. CDR3 DNA: TGTGCCAGCAGCAAAAGACGACAGGGCCGGGACTATGGCTACACCTTC. It translates to CASSKRRQGRDYGYTF.

The V and J genes are TRBV24-1 and TRBJ2-1; TRBD2 matches at 16 bases. The CDR3 runs to 20 residues. The germline CDR1 and CDR2 sequences are KGHDR and SFDVKD. The V gene end was trimmed by 4 bases and the J gene end by 0 bases; junction bases not matched to a gene: 8. DNA of the CDR3: TGTGCCACCAGTGACCCGGGACTAGCGGGGGGGCCTCTCTCCTACAATGAGCAGTTCTTC. This sequence encodes CATSDPGLAGGPLSYNEQFF.

This clonotype was seen a handful of times. The chain employs TRBV28 and TRBJ2-1; the match to TRBD1 covers 7 bases. Germline trimming cut 5 bases from V and 4 bases from J; bases unmatched to any gene: 8. The germline gives CDR1 MDHEN, CDR2 SYDVKM. This CDR3 comprises 15 residues. The CDR3 bases are TGTGCCAGCAGTAAGGGGGACAGTCGGTACAATGAGCAGTTCTTC. Encoded protein: CASSKGDSRYNEQFF.

This clonotype was detected only a few times. The genes are TRBV5-8 and TRBJ1-1; D not certain. This CDR3 spans 13 amino acids. Germline V gene sequence: CDR1 SGHTS, CDR2 YDEGEE. Trimming left V 1 base short and J 6 bases short, with 10 bases between. In nucleotides, the CDR3 is TGTGCCAGCAGCTTGAGGTTTTATCCTGAAGCTTTCTTT. Translation gives CASSLRFYPEAFF.

This clonotype came up a few times. V is TRBV6-5 and J is TRBJ2-7; no clear D gene. The CDR3 is made up of 14 amino acids. Per germline, CDR1 MNHEY and CDR2 SVGAGI. Trimming removed 0 bases at V and 6 bases at J, with 12 bases between. This CDR3 reads CASSYSPSNFEQYF. The CDR3 DNA follows: TGTGCCAGCAGTTACTCGCCGTCGAATTTCGAGCAGTACTTC.

This clonotype was seen ten or more times. The rearrangement uses TRBV12-3 or TRBV12-4 and TRBJ2-7, with 7 bases fitting TRBD1. Unmatched junction bases numbered 13, after V lost 4 bases and J lost 4 bases. The CDR3 sequence is 16 residues long. This CDR3 is CASSSGQAKARYEQYF. For the CDR3, the DNA is TGTGCCAGCAGTTCCGGACAGGCGAAGGCTAGGTACGAGCAGTACTTC.

This clonotype came up many times. The chain uses TRBV4-3 and TRBJ2-7; D unclear. Looked up from germline, CDR1 is LGHNA and CDR2 is YSLEER. V lost 0 bases and J lost 1, with 13 bases in between. This CDR3 is built from 16 residues. The CDR3 DNA reads as TGCGCCAGCAGCCAAGATTCCCTGACCGTTTCCTACGAGCAGTACTTC. Amino acids: CASSQDSLTVSYEQYF.